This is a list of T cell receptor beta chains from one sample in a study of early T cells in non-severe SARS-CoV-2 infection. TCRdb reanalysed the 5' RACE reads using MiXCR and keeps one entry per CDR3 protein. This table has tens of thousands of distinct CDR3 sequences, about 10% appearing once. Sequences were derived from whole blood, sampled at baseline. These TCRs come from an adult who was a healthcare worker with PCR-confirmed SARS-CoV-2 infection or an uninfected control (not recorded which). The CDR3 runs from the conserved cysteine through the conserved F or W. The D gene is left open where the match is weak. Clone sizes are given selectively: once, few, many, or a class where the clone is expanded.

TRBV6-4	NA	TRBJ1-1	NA	CASSEQGGNTEAFF	TGTGCCAGCAGTGAACAGGGCGGGAACACTGAAGCTTTCTTT
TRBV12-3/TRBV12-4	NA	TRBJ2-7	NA	CASTEGPSDEQYF	TGTGCCAGCACCGAGGGACCGTCGGACGAGCAGTACTTC
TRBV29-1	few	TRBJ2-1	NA	CSVRRLGEYYNEQFF	TGCAGCGTCCGACGCTTGGGAGAGTACTACAATGAGCAGTTCTTC
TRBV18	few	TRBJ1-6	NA	CASSPVGTGNSPLHF	TGTGCCAGCTCACCGGTGGGGACCGGGAATTCACCCCTCCACTTT
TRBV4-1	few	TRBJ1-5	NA	CASSQSGAVNQPQHF	TGCGCCAGCAGCCAGTCCGGGGCCGTTAATCAGCCCCAGCATTTT
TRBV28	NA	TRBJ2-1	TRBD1	CASSFNRGKTYNEQFF	TGTGCCAGCAGTTTTAACAGGGGGAAAACCTACAATGAGCAGTTCTTC
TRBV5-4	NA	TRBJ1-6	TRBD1	CASSVARQGNSPLHF	TGTGCCAGCAGCGTCGCCCGACAGGGAAATTCACCCCTCCACTTT
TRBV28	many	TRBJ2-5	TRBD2	CASSLNLAGGIQETQYF	TGTGCCAGCAGTTTAAACTTAGCGGGAGGCATCCAAGAGACCCAGTACTTC
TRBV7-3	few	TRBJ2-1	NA	CASSPGYGSEQFF	TGTGCCAGCAGCCCGGGATACGGCTCGGAGCAGTTCTTC
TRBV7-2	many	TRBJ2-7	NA	CASSLGGVEQQYF	TGTGCCAGCAGCTTAGGGGGGGTGGAGCAGCAGTACTTC
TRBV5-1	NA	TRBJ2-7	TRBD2	CASRPGTSENYEQYF	TGCGCCAGCAGGCCAGGGACTAGCGAGAACTACGAGCAGTACTTC
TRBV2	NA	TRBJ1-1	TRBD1	CASNRQGNTEAFF	TGTGCCAGCAATAGACAGGGGAACACTGAAGCTTTCTTT
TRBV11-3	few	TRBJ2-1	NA	CASSLDGSTPFTEQFF	TGTGCCAGCAGCTTAGATGGTAGTACTCCATTCACTGAGCAGTTCTTC
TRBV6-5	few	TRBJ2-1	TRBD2	CASSYRTSSYNEQFF	TGTGCCAGCAGTTATAGGACTAGCTCCTACAATGAGCAGTTCTTC
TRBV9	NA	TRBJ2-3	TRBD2	CASSTGLAVTDTQYF	TGTGCCAGCAGCACGGGACTAGCGGTAACAGATACGCAGTATTTT
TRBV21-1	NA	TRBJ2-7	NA	CASSSMGTSGSFYEQYF	TGTGCCAGCAGCTCCATGGGGACTAGCGGTTCCTTCTACGAGCAGTACTTC
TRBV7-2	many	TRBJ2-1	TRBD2	CASSLKWGGSYNEQFF	TGTGCCAGCAGCTTAAAGTGGGGAGGGTCCTACAATGAGCAGTTCTTC
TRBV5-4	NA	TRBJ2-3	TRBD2	CASSGGVTSTDTQYF	TGTGCCAGCAGCGGGGGGGTGACTAGCACAGATACGCAGTATTTT
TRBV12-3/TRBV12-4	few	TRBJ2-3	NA	CASSLESGAGSDTQYF	TGTGCCAGCAGTTTAGAGTCTGGGGCAGGGTCAGATACGCAGTATTTT
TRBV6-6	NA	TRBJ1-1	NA	CASSYSAPDRGTEAFF	TGTGCCAGCAGTTACTCGGCCCCCGATAGGGGCACTGAAGCTTTCTTT
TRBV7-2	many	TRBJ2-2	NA	CASSLGWAGELFF	TGTGCCAGCAGCTTAGGGTGGGCCGGGGAGCTGTTTTTT
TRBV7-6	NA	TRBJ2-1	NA	CASSSSTGIEQFF	TGTGCCAGCAGTTCATCGACAGGAATTGAGCAGTTCTTC
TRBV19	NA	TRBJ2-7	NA	CASSIANSYEQYF	TGTGCCAGTAGTATAGCTAACTCCTACGAGCAGTACTTC
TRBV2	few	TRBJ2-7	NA	CASSELPEDYEQYF	TGTGCCAGCAGTGAACTACCAGAGGACTACGAGCAGTACTTC
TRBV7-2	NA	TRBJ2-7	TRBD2	CASSIQLVAGMSYEQYF	TGTGCCAGCAGCATCCAGTTGGTAGCGGGAATGTCCTACGAGCAGTACTTC
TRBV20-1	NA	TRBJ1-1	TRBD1	CSAIGQGWMTEAFF	TGCAGTGCTATAGGACAGGGGTGGATGACTGAAGCTTTCTTT
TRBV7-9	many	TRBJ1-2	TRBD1	CASSPMSGTGVNGYTF	TGTGCCAGCAGCCCAATGAGTGGGACAGGGGTTAATGGCTACACCTTC
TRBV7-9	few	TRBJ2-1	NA	CASSGQYNEQFF	TGTGCCAGCAGCGGACAGTACAATGAGCAGTTCTTC
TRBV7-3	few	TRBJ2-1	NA	CASSLMDNNGEQFF	TGTGCCAGCAGCTTAATGGACAACAATGGGGAGCAGTTCTTC
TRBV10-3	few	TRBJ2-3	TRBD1	CAISEGGTGSDTQYF	TGTGCCATCAGTGAGGGGGGGACAGGGTCAGATACGCAGTATTTT
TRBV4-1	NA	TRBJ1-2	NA	CASSQPRDTRNYGYTF	TGCGCCAGCAGCCAACCACGGGACACTCGTAACTATGGCTACACCTTC
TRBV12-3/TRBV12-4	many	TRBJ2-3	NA	CASSIVGGDTQYF	TGTGCCAGCAGCATCGTAGGGGGAGATACGCAGTATTTT
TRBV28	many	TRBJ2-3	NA	CASSPRGQFSGQYF	TGTGCCAGCAGCCCACGCGGACAATTTTCGGGGCAGTATTTT
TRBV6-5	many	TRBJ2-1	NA	CASSYSTRPFNEQFF	TGTGCCAGCAGTTACTCGACTAGACCGTTCAATGAGCAGTTCTTC
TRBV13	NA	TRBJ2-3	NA	CASRKGVDTQYF	TGTGCCAGCAGAAAGGGAGTAGATACGCAGTATTTT
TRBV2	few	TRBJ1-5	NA	CASRDGRAGPQHF	TGTGCCAGCAGGGACGGACGGGCAGGGCCCCAGCATTTT
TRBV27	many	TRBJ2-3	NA	CASSSTSRTDTQYF	TGTGCCAGCAGTTCGACCAGCAGGACAGATACGCAGTATTTT
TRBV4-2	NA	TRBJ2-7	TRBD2	CASSPRAGGSGEQYF	TGTGCCAGCAGCCCTCGAGCGGGAGGGAGTGGCGAGCAGTACTTC
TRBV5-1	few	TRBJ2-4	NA	CASSLGRGMDIQYF	TGCGCCAGCAGCTTGGGCAGGGGAATGGACATTCAGTACTTC
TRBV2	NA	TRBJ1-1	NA	CASSGPGRLNTEAFF	TGTGCCAGCAGTGGACCTGGCAGGTTGAACACTGAAGCTTTCTTT
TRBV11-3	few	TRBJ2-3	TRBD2	CASSSGLAASTDTQYF	TGTGCCAGCAGCTCCGGACTAGCAGCCAGCACAGATACGCAGTATTTT
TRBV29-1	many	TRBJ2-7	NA	CSVRGTRSYEQYF	TGCAGCGTCAGGGGAACCCGCTCCTACGAGCAGTACTTC
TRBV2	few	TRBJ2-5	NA	CASLGFRETQYF	TGTGCCAGCCTCGGGTTCAGGGAGACCCAGTACTTC
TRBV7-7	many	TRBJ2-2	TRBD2	CASIPSPKGGLTSGRRSGELFF	TGTGCCAGCATCCCGTCCCCGAAGGGCGGGCTTACTAGCGGGAGGCGGTCCGGGGAGCTGTTTTTT
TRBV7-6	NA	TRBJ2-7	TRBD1	CASSETPGQGLGEQYF	TGTGCCAGCAGCGAGACTCCGGGACAGGGGCTTGGCGAGCAGTACTTC
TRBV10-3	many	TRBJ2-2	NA	CAIRMQGLAGELFF	TGTGCCATCAGAATGCAGGGTTTGGCCGGGGAGCTGTTTTTT
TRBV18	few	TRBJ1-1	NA	CASSLRGSQEVFF	TGTGCCAGCTCTCTCCGGGGCAGCCAGGAAGTTTTCTTT
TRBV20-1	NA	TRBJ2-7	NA	CSARQTSSVWPWEQYF	TGCAGTGCTAGGCAAACAAGCAGCGTTTGGCCTTGGGAGCAGTACTTC
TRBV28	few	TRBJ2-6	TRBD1	CASRRTGPSSGANVLTF	TGTGCCAGCAGACGGACAGGGCCGTCCTCTGGGGCCAACGTCCTGACTTTC
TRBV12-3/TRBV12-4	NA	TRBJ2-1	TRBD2	CASSPMTSGKYNEQFF	TGTGCCAGCAGCCCCATGACTAGCGGGAAGTACAATGAGCAGTTCTTC
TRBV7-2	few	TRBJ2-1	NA	CASSLAGVTINEQFF	TGTGCCAGCAGCTTAGCGGGAGTGACGATCAATGAGCAGTTCTTC
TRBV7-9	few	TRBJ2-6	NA	CASSRGAWDSGANVLTF	TGTGCCAGCAGCCGCGGGGCTTGGGACTCTGGGGCCAACGTCCTGACTTTC
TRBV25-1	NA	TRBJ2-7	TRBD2	CASSNSRSTSASYEQYF	TGTGCCAGCAGTAACTCCCGGTCGACTAGCGCTTCCTACGAGCAGTACTTC
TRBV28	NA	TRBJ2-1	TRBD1	CASSPPTDRVINEQFF	TGTGCCAGCAGTCCCCCAACAGACAGGGTGATCAATGAGCAGTTCTTC
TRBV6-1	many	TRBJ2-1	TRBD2	CASSGLAGANEQFF	TGTGCCAGCAGTGGACTAGCGGGGGCCAATGAGCAGTTCTTC
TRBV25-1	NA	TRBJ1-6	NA	CASSEQGSNSPLHF	TGTGCCAGCAGTGAACAGGGGAGTAATTCACCCCTCCACTTT
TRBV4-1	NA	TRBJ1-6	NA	CASSLDGRTHSPLHF	TGCGCCAGCAGTCTCGACGGCAGGACCCATTCACCCCTCCACTTT
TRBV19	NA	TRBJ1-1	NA	CASSIILVPEMNTEAFF	TGTGCCAGTAGTATAATACTTGTCCCAGAAATGAACACTGAAGCTTTCTTT
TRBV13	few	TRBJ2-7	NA	CASSFGNEQYF	TGTGCCAGCAGCTTCGGTAACGAGCAGTACTTC